Sequencing of this TCR beta chain was carried out in a study of Ad26.COV2.S vaccination and SARS-CoV-2 variants. V was trimmed by 5 bases and J by 6 bases, leaving 11 bases between them. This CDR3 is built from 12 residues. Per the germline V gene, CDR1 is MDHEN and CDR2 is SYDVKM. TCRdb keeps only in-frame clones here, not all; method: immunoSEQ multiplex PCR. This table has around 450,000 clones, about nine tenths appearing once. Treatment noted: some 20 received Ad26.COV2.S at low or high dose, single or two shots; 5 received placebo; per-sample allocation not given. Specimens were obtained on day 63 following the first vaccine or placebo injection. A single count supports this clone.

The starting material was peripheral blood, obtained in a trial of Ad26.COV2.S vaccine versus placebo. This clonotype originated in a person aged 18 to 59 who received the Ad26.COV2.S COVID-19 vaccine or a placebo. The chain has TRBV28 and TRBJ2-7; D ambiguous. CDR3 in amino acids: CASSSRPIEQYF. DNA for the CDR3: TGTGCCAGCAGTAGTAGACCCATCGAGCAGTACTTC.